The 22 T cell receptor beta chains below all came from one sample that was sequenced in a study of blood T cell repertoires in COVID-19 (dated by TCRdb to about 2020). The receptor library was made with the immunoSEQ multiplex PCR assay. TCRdb took over this immuneACCESS table, retaining in-frame rearrangements with V and J assigned. Such tables are incomplete; in checked studies, under half of the missing clones stem from an unresolved V gene, and the remainder is unexplained. This sample gives hundreds of thousands of clones in total; roughly nine tenths of them show up just once. 0.95% to 1.5% of the sample rests with the top ten. The sample was peripheral blood. Source of these receptors: a man in his forties with acute or convalescent COVID-19.

The V gene is TRBV28, the J gene TRBJ1-1; D is undetermined. Trimming removed 2 bases from V and 3 bases from J, with 4 bases in between. The CDR3 has 12 amino acids. Germline loops: CDR1 MDHEN, CDR2 SYDVKM. CDR3 sequence (DNA): TGTGCCAGCAGTTTACAGGACACTGAAGCTTTCTTT. Protein sequence: CASSLQDTEAFF.

V and J are TRBV27 and TRBJ2-1; no definite D call. This CDR3 is built from 14 residues. Germline CDR1 is MNHEY and CDR2 is SMNVEV (reference sequence). V was trimmed by 5 bases and J by 8 bases, leaving 16 bases between them. CDR3 bases: TGTGCCAGCAGTCCAGGATTACTCATGTATGAGCAGTTCTTC. The encoded protein is CASSPGLLMYEQFF.

This clone was seen more than once but under ten times. The rearrangement uses TRBV6-5 and TRBJ1-4, with D unresolved. Looked up from germline, CDR1 is MNHEY and CDR2 is SVGAGI. CDR3 length equals 15 residues. V gave up 4 bases and J gave up 3 bases, with 12 bases separating them. The CDR3 loop reads CASSSPGLPNEKLFF. CDR3 sequence (DNA): TGTGCCAGCAGTTCTCCGGGATTACCTAATGAAAAACTGTTTTTT.

V gene TRBV2 combines with J gene TRBJ2-3; D may be TRBD1 (6 bases). The germline V and J ends were trimmed by 5 bases and 4 bases, with 10 bases remaining between them. This CDR3 is built from 13 residues. CDR1 is SNHLY and CDR2 is FYNNEI in the germline V gene. CDR3 sequence: CASSNPGADTQYF. Written as DNA, the CDR3 is TGTGCCAGCAGTAATCCAGGGGCAGATACGCAGTATTTT.

This chain joins TRBV15 and TRBJ1-2, with D tentatively TRBD1 (5 bases). The V gene's germline CDR1 is LNHNV and CDR2 YYDKDF (reference sequence). This CDR3 region has 16 residues. Deletions cut 0 bases from V and 0 bases from J, with 11 bases between. The CDR3 loop is CATSRDGSGTNYGYTF. CDR3 DNA: TGTGCCACCAGCAGAGATGGGTCAGGGACTAACTATGGCTACACCTTC.

The V and J genes are TRBV25-1 and TRBJ1-2, with D possibly being TRBD1 (6 bases). V was trimmed by 3 bases and J by 1 base, leaving 21 bases between them. This CDR3 is 18 amino acids long. Germline CDR1 reads MGHDK; CDR2 reads SYGVNS. CDR3 in amino acids: CASSDDPGGRPDNYGYTF. The CDR3 bases are TGTGCCAGCAGTGATGACCCGGGGGGGCGGCCGGATAACTATGGCTACACCTTC.

The chain joins TRBV24-1 to TRBJ2-7; 10 bases are shared with TRBD2. The CDR3 has 16 residues. V was clipped by 5 bases and J by 5 bases; unmatched bases: 11. Germline V gene sequence: CDR1 KGHDR, CDR2 SFDVKD. CDR3 sequence: CATSVGSGGASDEQYF. The DNA of the CDR3 is TGTGCCACCAGTGTCGGAAGCGGGGGGGCTTCCGACGAGCAGTACTTC.

This clone showed up just a few times. This chain connects TRBV9 to TRBJ2-6; D possibly corresponds to TRBD2 (5 bases). In germline, CDR1 is SGDLS, CDR2 YYNGEE. Trimming stripped 6 bases from V and 0 bases from J, with 7 bases between. There are 14 residues in the CDR3. The CDR3, as DNA: TGTGCCAGCAATCGGGGCTCTGGGGCCAACGTCCTGACTTTC. This sequence encodes CASNRGSGANVLTF.

In its sample, this clone was seen a few times. This chain uses TRBV20-1 with TRBJ2-7; 10 nucleotides line up with TRBD1. V shed 3 bases and J 6 bases; nucleotides not matched to a gene: 8. CDR3 length: 14 residues. The V gene's germline CDR1 is DFQATT and CDR2 SNEGSKA (reference sequence). The CDR3 region has the DNA TGCAGTGCTAGTCTCCTGGGACAGGGGTTCGAGCAGTACTTC. Translated, it gives CSASLLGQGFEQYF.

This chain joins TRBV30 and TRBJ2-5; D remains unclear. V was trimmed by 0 bases and J by 3 bases, leaving 8 bases between them. The germline CDR1 and CDR2 sequences are GTSNPN and SVGIG (reference sequence). This CDR3 has 13 residues. The CDR3 DNA sequence: TGTGCCTGGAGTGTACTTGCGGAAGAGACCCAGTACTTC. The encoded protein is CAWSVLAEETQYF.

The chain has TRBV5-1 and TRBJ2-1, with 12 bases fitting TRBD2. V lost 0 bases and J lost 5; bases outside the gene matches: 6. Germline CDR1 SGHRS, CDR2 YFSETQ. CDR3 length: 17 residues. This CDR3 is CASSLEGLAGDNNEQFF. CDR3 in DNA: TGCGCCAGCAGCTTGGAGGGACTAGCGGGTGATAACAATGAGCAGTTCTTC.

V gene TRBV5-4 combines with J gene TRBJ2-1, with 9 bases lining up with TRBD2. V was pared by 1 base and J by 2 bases, with 4 bases of the junction left unmatched. Germline V gene data show CDR1 as SGHNT and CDR2 as YYREEE (reference sequence). This CDR3 region has 16 residues. CDR3 bases: TGTGCCAGCAGCTTGCCGGCGGGAGGGGCCTACAATGAGCAGTTCTTC. Translating gives CASSLPAGGAYNEQFF.

This clone was seen once. This chain links TRBV2 with TRBJ2-7, with D maybe TRBD2 (6 bases). CDR3 size: 15 residues. The germline V gene has CDR1 SNHLY and CDR2 FYNNEI. Trimming removed 10 bases at V and 7 bases at J, with 26 bases between. CDR3 in DNA: TGTGCCACCCCAGGGACGGCCGTTGGGACTGGGGAGCAGTACTTC. This sequence encodes CATPGTAVGTGEQYF. The entire variable domain, with the rest obtained from reference TRBV2 and TRBJ2-7, is as follows: EPEVTQTPSHQVTQMGQEVILRCVPISNHLYFYWYRQILGQKVEFLVSFYNNEISEKSEIFDDQFSVERPDGSNFTLKIRSTKLEDSAMYFCATPGTAVGTGEQYFGPGTRLTVT.

The gene calls are TRBV27 and TRBJ2-1; D is unresolved. Germline V lookup: CDR1 MNHEY, CDR2 SMNVEV (reference sequence). The CDR3 spans 13 residues. V gave up 4 bases and J gave up 0 bases, with 4 bases separating them. DNA of the CDR3: TGTGCCAGCAGTTCGAGCTCCTACAATGAGCAGTTCTTC. Translated: CASSSSSYNEQFF.

The chain uses TRBV7-9 and TRBJ1-2; possibly TRBD1 for D (6 bases). The CDR3 spans 14 residues. Germline V lookup: CDR1 SEHNR, CDR2 FQNEAQ (reference sequence). Trimming left V 2 bases short and J 6 bases short, with 13 bases between. The CDR3 is CASSLNQGLNGYTF. CDR3 in DNA: TGTGCCAGCAGCTTAAATCAGGGGTTAAATGGCTACACCTTC.

The chain employs TRBV29-1 and TRBJ2-7; D is perhaps TRBD2 (7 bases). Germline CDR1 and CDR2: SQVTM and ANQGSEA. Deletions cut 2 bases from V and 4 bases from J, with 15 bases between. This CDR3 is built from 14 residues. The CDR3 DNA reads as TGCAGCGTTGAAAGGGGGGGAAGTGGGTACGAGCAGTACTTC. The encoded protein is CSVERGGSGYEQYF.

The V gene is TRBV3-1 (or the pseudogene TRBV3-2), the J gene TRBJ2-1; 10 bases fit TRBD2. Germline values: CDR1 LGHDT, CDR2 YNNKEL (reference sequence). The CDR3 runs to 15 residues. Trimming removed 3 bases from V and 10 bases from J; junction bases left unmatched: 9. In DNA, the CDR3 is TGTGCCAGCAGCCAGGGGCTAGCGGGGGCCCACGAGCAGTTCTTC. Amino acids: CASSQGLAGAHEQFF.

This clone has only a few counts. The J gene is TRBJ2-7, the V gene TRBV30; 8 positions agree with TRBD2. The CDR3 consists of 18 residues. Per the germline V gene, CDR1 is GTSNPN and CDR2 is SVGIG (reference sequence). Trimming cost V 5 bases and J 0 bases; bases outside gene matches: 18. CDR3 residues: CAWPLKVTSGPTSYEQYF. The DNA of the CDR3 is TGTGCCTGGCCCCTAAAAGTTACTAGCGGTCCTACCTCCTACGAGCAGTACTTC.

The rearrangement joins TRBV19 to TRBJ2-2, with a possible D match to TRBD1 (6 bases). V dropped 8 bases and J dropped 4 bases, with 14 bases sitting between them. Germline V CDR1 and CDR2: LNHDA, SQIVND (reference sequence). The CDR3 spans 14 residues. The CDR3 sequence is CASRRGGVTGELFF. For the CDR3, the DNA is TGTGCCAGTCGCAGGGGCGGTGTCACCGGGGAGCTGTTTTTT.

The chain links TRBV24-1 to TRBJ2-5, with 8 nucleotides matching TRBD1. Germline V gives CDR1 KGHDR, CDR2 SFDVKD. J lost 2 bases, V lost 3 bases, and 10 bases had no gene match. CDR3 length equals 17 residues. CDR3 sequence reads: CATSDPTQGGNQETQYF. CDR3 DNA: TGTGCCACCAGTGATCCAACACAGGGGGGTAATCAAGAGACCCAGTACTTC.

The gene calls are TRBV28 and TRBJ2-7; 8 bases match TRBD1. Germline V gene sequence: CDR1 MDHEN, CDR2 SYDVKM. The CDR3 is 13 residues long. Unmatched junction bases numbered 4, after V lost 6 bases and J lost 3 bases. The CDR3 loop is CASRTQGGYEQYF. The CDR3 DNA reads TGTGCCAGCAGGACACAGGGGGGCTACGAGCAGTACTTC.

This chain links TRBV3-1 (or the pseudogene TRBV3-2) with TRBJ1-1; TRBD1 is a possible D gene (6 bases). CDR1 LGHDT and CDR2 YNNKEL come from the germline V gene (reference sequence). The CDR3 covers 14 residues. V dropped 10 bases and J dropped 4 bases, with 19 bases sitting between them. The CDR3 here is CATWGGGASTEAFF. In DNA, the CDR3 is TGTGCCACCTGGGGAGGGGGGGCGAGCACTGAAGCTTTCTTT.